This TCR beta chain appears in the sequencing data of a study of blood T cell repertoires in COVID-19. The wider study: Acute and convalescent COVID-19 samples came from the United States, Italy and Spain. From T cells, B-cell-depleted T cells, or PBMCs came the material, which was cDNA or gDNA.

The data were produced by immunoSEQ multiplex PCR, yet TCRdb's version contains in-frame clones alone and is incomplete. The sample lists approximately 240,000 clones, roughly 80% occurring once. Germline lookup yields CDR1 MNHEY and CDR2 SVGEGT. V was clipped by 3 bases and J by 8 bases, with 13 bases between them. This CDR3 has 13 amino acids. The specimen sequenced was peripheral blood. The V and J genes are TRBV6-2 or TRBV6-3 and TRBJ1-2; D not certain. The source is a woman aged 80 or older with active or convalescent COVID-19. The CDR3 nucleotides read TGTGCCAGCAGTTATTTGGGAGCGTACGGCTACACCTTC. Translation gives CASSYLGAYGYTF.